One and the same sample provided the 6 T cell receptor beta chains below, sequenced in a study of T cell responses to AZD1222 COVID-19 vaccine. Sequenced by immunoSEQ multiplex PCR; TCRdb stores in-frame clones only, minus some. Of roughly 110,000 clones in the sample, approximately 91% were seen once. This specimen was peripheral blood, taken on day 0 of AZD1222 vaccination. The receptors originated from an adult in good health.

V gene TRBV6-2 or TRBV6-3 combines with J gene TRBJ1-5; D is unresolved. From germline, CDR1 is MNHEY and CDR2 SVGEGT. The CDR3 spans 15 residues. Trimming pared 3 bases from V and 2 bases from J, leaving 11 bases between. CDR3 sequence: CASSYNRKGNQPQHF. CDR3 sequence (DNA): TGTGCCAGCAGTTATAATAGAAAGGGCAATCAGCCCCAGCATTTT.

The DNA of the CDR3 is TGTGCCAGCAGCCATGACAGGGGGGATACGCAGTATTTT. Translated: CASSHDRGDTQYF. The chain links TRBV27 to TRBJ2-3, with TRBD1 matching over 9 bases. CDR3 size: 13 residues. The V gene end was trimmed by 6 bases and the J gene end by 6 bases; junction bases not matched to a gene: 4. Germline V lookup: CDR1 MNHEY, CDR2 SMNVEV (reference sequence).

This chain uses TRBV6-4 with TRBJ2-1; 8 bases line up with TRBD2. Germline loops: CDR1 MRHNA, CDR2 SNTAGT. CDR3 size: 15 residues. The trim removed 3 bases at V and 4 bases at J, leaving 5 bases unmatched. The CDR3 sequence: CASSEGGGPYNEQFF. The CDR3 coding sequence is TGTGCCAGCAGTGAGGGCGGGGGGCCATACAATGAGCAGTTCTTC.

The chain is built from TRBV18 and TRBJ2-7, with a weak D call TRBD2 (5 bases). Germline-derived CDR1 and CDR2 are KGHSH and LQKENI. The CDR3 extends over 12 amino acids. V lost 1 base and J 7 bases, leaving 8 bases between the germline ends. CDR3 coding DNA: TGTGCCAGCTCACCACTCGGGGAAGAGCAGTACTTC. It is translated as CASSPLGEEQYF.

This chain joins TRBV12-3 or TRBV12-4 and TRBJ1-3, with D hard to call. The CDR3 has 11 amino acids. Trimming pared 10 bases from V and 2 bases from J, leaving 6 bases between. This chain's CDR3 is CATGPGNTIYF. Written as DNA, the CDR3 is TGTGCCACGGGTCCTGGAAACACCATATATTTT.

This chain connects TRBV5-4 to TRBJ2-1, with D perhaps matching TRBD2 (7 bases). Germline CDR1 reads SGHNT; CDR2 reads YYREEE (reference sequence). The CDR3 has 16 amino acids. V was trimmed by 0 bases and J by 8 bases, leaving 18 bases between them. CDR3: CASSLGSGGAVYEQFF. The DNA for the CDR3 is TGTGCCAGCAGCTTGGGTAGTGGGGGGGCCGTCTATGAGCAGTTCTTC.